These T cell receptor beta chains were read from a single sample in a study of shared clonotypes between healthy human individuals. The method was immunoSEQ multiplex PCR; TCRdb's version includes in-frame clones alone and lacks a portion of them. The sample has about 2.3 million clones, 93% seen once; the top ten hold 0.39%. The sequenced sample was naive CD4+ T cells from PBMCs. These receptors were taken from a man aged 18 to 30 in good health. Some clones in this sample may be carry-over from other donors' samples. CDR3s include the opening cysteine and the closing phenylalanine or tryptophan. The D gene is left open where the match is weak. Some rows have no size entry. The others give once, few or many, or a class for an expanded clone.

d_call: .; clone_size: .; v_call: TRBV6-6; j_call: TRBJ2-7; cdr3_aa: CASSPSGYEQYF; cdr3_nt: TGTGCCAGCAGCCCTTCCGGGTACGAGCAGTACTTC
d_call: .; clone_size: once; v_call: TRBV11-3; j_call: TRBJ1-1; cdr3_aa: CASSRTGGSNTEAFF; cdr3_nt: TGTGCCAGCAGCCGAACAGGAGGGTCGAACACTGAAGCTTTCTTT
d_call: .; clone_size: once; v_call: TRBV30; j_call: TRBJ2-3; cdr3_aa: CAWSGLGAGDTQYF; cdr3_nt: TGTGCCTGGAGTGGGTTAGGGGCGGGAGATACGCAGTATTTT
d_call: .; clone_size: .; v_call: TRBV7-8; j_call: TRBJ2-7; cdr3_aa: CASSFGGRANSYEQYF; cdr3_nt: TGTGCCAGCAGCTTCGGAGGGCGGGCCAACTCCTACGAGCAGTACTTC
d_call: TRBD1; clone_size: .; v_call: TRBV7-9; j_call: TRBJ1-2; cdr3_aa: CASSSGTADNYGYTF; cdr3_nt: TGTGCCAGCAGCTCCGGGACAGCGGATAACTATGGCTACACCTTC
d_call: TRBD2; clone_size: .; v_call: TRBV7-8; j_call: TRBJ2-1; cdr3_aa: CASSLKAGGTYNEQFF; cdr3_nt: TGTGCCAGCAGCTTAAAAGCGGGAGGGACCTACAATGAGCAGTTCTTC
d_call: TRBD2; clone_size: .; v_call: TRBV28; j_call: TRBJ2-7; cdr3_aa: CASTGTSVYEQYF; cdr3_nt: TGTGCCAGTACCGGGACTAGCGTCTACGAGCAGTACTTC
d_call: .; clone_size: .; v_call: TRBV6-5; j_call: TRBJ1-2; cdr3_aa: CASSLKGYGYTF; cdr3_nt: TGTGCCAGCAGTCTAAAAGGCTATGGCTACACCTTC
d_call: .; clone_size: few; v_call: TRBV30; j_call: TRBJ1-1; cdr3_aa: CAWSPDGSRTEAFF; cdr3_nt: TGTGCCTGGAGCCCCGACGGTTCGAGGACTGAAGCTTTCTTT
d_call: TRBD1; clone_size: .; v_call: TRBV5-5; j_call: TRBJ2-2; cdr3_aa: CASSFGTGTTGELFF; cdr3_nt: TGTGCCAGCAGCTTTGGGACAGGGACCACCGGGGAGCTGTTTTTT
d_call: TRBD1; clone_size: .; v_call: TRBV7-3; j_call: TRBJ1-1; cdr3_aa: CASSPRGTVGEEAFF; cdr3_nt: TGTGCCAGCAGCCCGAGAGGGACAGTCGGCGAAGAAGCTTTCTTT
d_call: .; clone_size: once; v_call: TRBV10-3; j_call: TRBJ2-7; cdr3_aa: CAISEEVSYEQYF; cdr3_nt: TGTGCCATCAGTGAGGAGGTTAGCTACGAGCAGTACTTC
d_call: TRBD2; clone_size: .; v_call: TRBV2; j_call: TRBJ2-1; cdr3_aa: CASRQTSGGYNEQFF; cdr3_nt: TGTGCCAGCAGACAAACTAGCGGGGGGTACAATGAGCAGTTCTTC
d_call: .; clone_size: .; v_call: TRBV5-4; j_call: TRBJ1-2; cdr3_aa: CASSLISDPGYGYTF; cdr3_nt: TGTGCCAGCAGCTTGATCAGCGATCCTGGCTATGGCTACACCTTC
d_call: .; clone_size: .; v_call: TRBV28; j_call: TRBJ2-1; cdr3_aa: CASSLSRGEQFF; cdr3_nt: TGTGCCAGCAGTTTATCACGGGGCGAGCAGTTCTTC
d_call: .; clone_size: .; v_call: TRBV6-1; j_call: TRBJ2-5; cdr3_aa: CASTQGGEETQYF; cdr3_nt: TGTGCCAGTACCCAAGGGGGAGAAGAGACCCAGTACTTC
d_call: TRBD1; clone_size: .; v_call: TRBV5-1; j_call: TRBJ2-2; cdr3_aa: CASSYRTGANTGELFF; cdr3_nt: TGCGCCAGCAGCTATCGTACAGGGGCGAACACCGGGGAGCTGTTTTTT
d_call: TRBD1; clone_size: .; v_call: TRBV10-3; j_call: TRBJ2-5; cdr3_aa: CAISESSGGWETQYF; cdr3_nt: TGTGCCATCAGTGAGTCTTCAGGGGGCTGGGAGACCCAGTACTTC
d_call: .; clone_size: .; v_call: TRBV29-1; j_call: TRBJ2-1; cdr3_aa: CSGTRLTREEQFF; cdr3_nt: TGCAGCGGGACGAGACTAACCCGGGAAGAGCAGTTCTTC
d_call: TRBD2; clone_size: .; v_call: TRBV19; j_call: TRBJ2-3; cdr3_aa: CATRREGSPDTQYF; cdr3_nt: TGTGCCACCCGGCGGGAGGGTAGCCCAGATACGCAGTATTTT
d_call: .; clone_size: .; v_call: TRBV7-9; j_call: TRBJ1-1; cdr3_aa: CASSQHAFAGEVGEAFF; cdr3_nt: TGTGCCAGCAGCCAACACGCCTTCGCAGGGGAAGTAGGTGAAGCTTTCTTT
d_call: .; clone_size: .; v_call: TRBV7-2; j_call: TRBJ2-3; cdr3_aa: CASSFRDPSRDTQYF; cdr3_nt: TGTGCCAGCAGCTTCCGGGACCCTTCTCGAGATACGCAGTATTTT
d_call: .; clone_size: .; v_call: TRBV7-7; j_call: TRBJ2-7; cdr3_aa: CASSLAPSSYEQYF; cdr3_nt: TGTGCCAGCAGCTTAGCCCCGAGCTCCTACGAGCAGTACTTC
d_call: .; clone_size: .; v_call: TRBV19; j_call: TRBJ2-7; cdr3_aa: CASSIQGSYEQYF; cdr3_nt: TGTGCCAGTAGTATACAGGGTTCCTACGAGCAGTACTTC
d_call: .; clone_size: .; v_call: TRBV5-1; j_call: TRBJ2-3; cdr3_aa: CASSLILDVDTQYF; cdr3_nt: TGCGCCAGCAGCTTGATCCTGGACGTAGATACGCAGTATTTT
d_call: .; clone_size: .; v_call: TRBV5-4; j_call: TRBJ2-7; cdr3_aa: CASSSPAEEYEQYF; cdr3_nt: TGTGCCAGCAGCTCCCCCGCGGAGGAATACGAGCAGTACTTC
d_call: .; clone_size: .; v_call: TRBV27; j_call: TRBJ2-3; cdr3_aa: CASSVRGGSTDTQYF; cdr3_nt: TGTGCCAGCAGTGTGCGAGGCGGTAGCACAGATACGCAGTATTTT
d_call: .; clone_size: .; v_call: TRBV5-1; j_call: TRBJ2-2; cdr3_aa: CASSLDSNTGELFF; cdr3_nt: TGCGCCAGCAGCTTGGATTCGAACACCGGGGAGCTGTTTTTT
d_call: .; clone_size: few; v_call: TRBV18; j_call: TRBJ2-6; cdr3_aa: CASSPMRSGANVLTF; cdr3_nt: TGTGCCAGCTCACCGATGAGGTCTGGGGCCAACGTCCTGACTTTC
d_call: .; clone_size: .; v_call: TRBV28; j_call: TRBJ1-2; cdr3_aa: CASSSRSKRNTF; cdr3_nt: TGTGCCAGCAGTTCCCGATCAAAACGGAACACCTTC
d_call: .; clone_size: .; v_call: TRBV5-1; j_call: TRBJ1-4; cdr3_aa: CASSQVGEKLFF; cdr3_nt: TGCGCCAGCAGCCAAGTAGGAGAAAAACTGTTTTTT
d_call: .; clone_size: .; v_call: TRBV28; j_call: TRBJ1-1; cdr3_aa: CASSFHHSEAFF; cdr3_nt: TGTGCCAGCAGTTTCCACCATTCAGAAGCTTTCTTT
d_call: .; clone_size: .; v_call: TRBV28; j_call: TRBJ2-7; cdr3_aa: CASSPGTTLYEQYF; cdr3_nt: TGTGCCAGCAGCCCCGGGACAACCCTCTACGAGCAGTACTTC
d_call: TRBD1; clone_size: once; v_call: TRBV5-1; j_call: TRBJ1-2; cdr3_aa: CASSPGTGGGRYGYTF; cdr3_nt: TGCGCCAGCAGCCCAGGGACAGGGGGCGGTCGGTATGGCTACACCTTC
d_call: .; clone_size: .; v_call: TRBV14; j_call: TRBJ1-2; cdr3_aa: CASSQQMRAGYTF; cdr3_nt: TGTGCCAGCAGCCAACAAATGCGAGCTGGCTACACCTTC
d_call: .; clone_size: .; v_call: TRBV7-8; j_call: TRBJ1-1; cdr3_aa: CASSLVVQGPEAFF; cdr3_nt: TGTGCCAGCAGCTTAGTAGTCCAGGGCCCTGAAGCTTTCTTT
d_call: .; clone_size: .; v_call: TRBV6-6; j_call: TRBJ2-5; cdr3_aa: CASSYRGVRQETQYF; cdr3_nt: TGTGCCAGCAGTTACCGCGGCGTACGCCAAGAGACCCAGTACTTC
d_call: TRBD2; clone_size: .; v_call: TRBV6-5; j_call: TRBJ2-1; cdr3_aa: CASSYARLAGGEQFF; cdr3_nt: TGTGCCAGCAGTTACGCTCGACTAGCGGGAGGAGAGCAGTTCTTC
d_call: TRBD2; clone_size: .; v_call: TRBV11-2; j_call: TRBJ2-7; cdr3_aa: CASSLRLAVPNF; cdr3_nt: TGTGCCAGCAGCTTACGACTAGCGGTCCCGAACTTC
d_call: .; clone_size: .; v_call: TRBV5-1; j_call: TRBJ2-5; cdr3_aa: CASSSWAGETQYF; cdr3_nt: TGCGCCAGCAGTTCTTGGGCTGGCGAGACCCAGTACTTC
d_call: TRBD1; clone_size: .; v_call: TRBV27; j_call: TRBJ2-7; cdr3_aa: CASSPRGLGAVIMTYEQYF; cdr3_nt: TGTGCCAGCAGCCCTAGGGGGCTCGGGGCGGTGATAATGACCTACGAGCAGTACTTC